This T cell receptor beta chain appears in the sequencing data of a study of shared clonotypes between healthy human individuals (dated by TCRdb to about 2020). Context from the whole study: The cohort comprised a couple of women and three men aged 18 to 49 years. For each donor, three plates each were used for CD4 naive and CD4 memory, two plates were used for CD8 naive, and one plate was used for CD8 memory. To estimate repertoire size and how much clonotype sharing occurs between individuals, the study deeply sequenced the blood TCR repertoires of five healthy adults. To increase sequencing depth and limit assay-specific biases, different laboratories used diverse techniques to prepare libraries and sequence TCR repertoires. Per donor, leukapheresis produced somewhere between about 0.9 and 9 billion PBMCs.

CD8 naive samples consisted of CD45RO-negative cells that were positively selected for CCR7, yielding a CD45RA+CCR7+ population without TemRA cells. Healthy HIV-negative adults with no recently reported acute infections or vaccinations were included as donors. Only Caucasian adults living in Nashville, Tennessee, USA were represented among the donors. After blood collection by leukapheresis, PBMCs were isolated using Ficoll-Histopaque density gradient centrifugation and then cryopreserved in the vapor phase of liquid nitrogen. Analytical flow cytometry was used to check the purity and quantity of every magnetically sorted T cell population. Each sorted fraction had its genomic DNA isolated and then quantified by UV absorbance on a Nanodrop 2000c. As regards this clone: What antigen it recognizes has not been identified. Base quality data are lacking; no much larger clone is found one base away. The sample holds other DNA sequences that translate to the same CDR3.

The CDR3 covers 14 residues, taking in both the cysteine and the phenylalanine. CDR3 DNA only is kept here, 42 bases in frame from base 1. V was cut back by 5 bases and J by 1 base, leaving a gap of 9 bases between them. CDR1 and CDR2 are drawn from the germline V gene (reference sequence): LNHDA, SQIVND. The paper as a whole reports these results and caveats: Even with the large sequencing depth, rarefaction of the sorted-subset datasets indicated that sequencing was incomplete. Sampling was limited to blood, and TCR repertoires in tissue likely differ from TCR repertoires in blood. When four donors were compared, the shared fraction of clonotypes was roughly 5% for naive CD4, about 4% for naive CD8, 2.3% for memory CD4, and 0.35% to 0.4% for memory CD8. Estimated clonotype richness was generally larger for naive than for memory subsets. Higher generation probabilities were observed for clonotypes shared by all four sorted-subset donors than for non-shared clonotypes. Pairwise subsampling indicated that sequencing depth was expected to affect the degree of clonotype sharing among donors. Because the study included a small number of donors, the genetic and exposure-history diversity represented was limited.

TCR CDR3 regions were amplified from genomic DNA by multiplex PCR using the deep immunoSEQ assay. Extracted genomic DNA from each cell subset was distributed evenly across all wells of several immunoSEQ 96-well plates, and each plate was treated as a replicate. For sorted subsets, around 200 ng genomic DNA, equal to 30,000 or so T cell genomes, was loaded into each replicate PCR. The purified libraries were quantified using a Qubit 3.0 fluorometer, sized with a Bioanalyzer 2100, and then quantified again using the KAPA Library Quantification kit. Every immunoSEQ 96-well plate was sequenced on a dedicated single-read 150-cycle Illumina NextSeq 550 flow cell. In the original analysis: The immunoSEQ output contained only junctional sequences without quality scores, so filtering could not match that applied to full-length reads. Sequences were annotated with PyIR, a Python wrapper for IgBLAST v1.9, and V/J genes and CDR3 were assigned using IMGT germline references. Reads with weak V/J assignments (E-value above 1e-6), missing CDR3, stop codons, out-of-frame junctions, or ambiguous translated residues were removed. A V3J clonotype was defined by an identical inferred V gene, J gene, and CDR3 amino acid sequence. To compute the percentage overlap between repertoires, the number of shared unique clonotypes was divided by the size of the smaller repertoire. Three approaches were used to assess repertoire richness: RTK rarefaction, the Chao1 estimator, and Recon v2.1 estimates of unobserved clonotypes. For all TCRbeta clonotypes obtained by the gDNA method from several donors, generation probabilities were computed with OLGA. The table comes from immuneACCESS by way of TCRdb, which keeps in-frame sequences with V and J called. Part of the clones is missing from these tables; in studies checked, under half for an unresolved V gene and the rest for unknown reasons. The V and J calls and the clone size are those of that table, but D and trimming were determined from the DNA. The table for this sample lists about 2 million clones; over 85% of them were counted only once. The ten largest clones take up 1.2% of the sample.

The sample taken for sequencing was naive CD8+ T cells sorted from blood. Read against the paper, the sample's cell subset or site label means: CD45RA+CCR7+. The V and J segments used are TRBV19 and TRBJ1-5, with a tentative D gene TRBD1 over 5 matching bases. The TCR was taken from a man aged 18 to 30 in good health. CDR3 reads: CASSVRDSNQPQHF. The bases read TGTGCCAGTAGTGTCCGGGACAGCAATCAGCCCCAGCATTTT.